Each of the 10 T cell receptor beta chains below was sequenced from the same sample in a study of T cell clones after liver transplantation. This table comes from immunoSEQ multiplex PCR, and its TCRdb copy is limited to in-frame clones, with some not included. The table shows 70,000 or so clones, with 90% occurring only once. The sample consisted of CD4+ T cells from blood, taken before liver transplant. The source of these receptors is a human donor who received a liver transplant.

The chain joins TRBV7-2 to TRBJ1-1, with TRBD1 identical over 9 bases. The CDR3 runs to 16 residues. V shed 1 base and J 4 bases; nucleotides not matched to a gene: 7. CDR1 is SGHTA and CDR2 is FQGNSA in the germline V gene. The CDR3 region has the DNA TGTGCCAGCAGCTTAGGGACAGGGGTCTATGGCACTGAAGCTTTCTTT. Protein: CASSLGTGVYGTEAFF.

The J gene is TRBJ1-1, the V gene TRBV19; 9 bases agree with TRBD1. This CDR3 is built from 16 residues. In germline, CDR1 is LNHDA, CDR2 SQIVND (reference sequence). V shed 8 bases and J 5 bases; nucleotides not matched to a gene: 15. The CDR3 DNA follows: TGTGCCAGTCGAAAAGGGACAGGGCTAATGGAAACTGAAGCTTTCTTT. It is translated as CASRKGTGLMETEAFF.

The chain uses TRBV5-1 and TRBJ2-1, with 8 positions matching TRBD2. The junction had 7 bases not matched to a gene; V was cut back by 5 bases and J by 0 bases. There are 16 residues in the CDR3. Germline CDR1 reads SGHRS; CDR2 reads YFSETQ. CDR3 amino acids: CASRPRLASSYNEQFF. The CDR3 nucleotides are TGCGCCAGCAGACCCCGACTAGCGAGCTCCTACAATGAGCAGTTCTTC.

This chain joins TRBV9 and TRBJ1-1; 8 bases are shared with TRBD1. The ends lost 4 bases at V and 3 bases at J; junction bases unmatched: 11. CDR1 is SGDLS and CDR2 is YYNGEE in the germline V gene. This CDR3 comprises 16 residues. CDR3 DNA: TGTGCCAGCAGCCCTGACAGGGGAACGAGCTACACTGAAGCTTTCTTT. Protein product: CASSPDRGTSYTEAFF. Complete variable domain (other parts from reference TRBV9 and TRBJ1-1): DSGVTQTPKHLITATGQRVTLRCSPRSGDLSVYWYQQSLDQGLQFLIQYYNGEERAKGNILERFSAQQFPDLHSELNLSSLELGDSALYFCASSPDRGTSYTEAFFGQGTRLTVV.

The chain recombines TRBV5-1 with TRBJ1-2; D remains ambiguous. Trimming took off 4 bases at V and 4 bases at J, with 17 bases between the two ends. CDR1 SGHRS and CDR2 YFSETQ come from the germline V gene. CDR3 length: 15 residues. This CDR3 is CASSPSGSQIYGYTF. The CDR3, as DNA: TGCGCCAGCAGCCCCTCCGGGAGCCAGATCTATGGCTACACCTTC.

Notes on this clone: Other DNA sequences in the same sample also yield this CDR3. The V and J genes are TRBV28 and TRBJ1-2; D not certain. The CDR3 totals 12 residues. V was clipped by 2 bases and J by 4 bases, with 5 bases between them. The germline gives CDR1 MDHEN, CDR2 SYDVKM. The CDR3 DNA sequence: TGTGCCAGCAGTTTAAGACTCTATGGCTACACCTTC. Translation gives CASSLRLYGYTF.

The V call is TRBV7-3, the J call TRBJ2-2; TRBD2 matches at 8 bases. V shed 5 bases and J 3 bases; nucleotides not matched to a gene: 17. The CDR3 totals 19 residues. Germline lookup yields CDR1 SGHTA and CDR2 FQGTGA. CDR3 in amino acids: CASSPFGTSGSMDTGELFF. The CDR3 nucleotides are TGTGCCAGCAGCCCTTTCGGTACGAGCGGGAGCATGGACACCGGGGAGCTGTTTTTT.

V and J are TRBV19 and TRBJ2-1, with 7 bases identical to TRBD2. The CDR3 runs 13 residues. V lost 3 bases, J lost 9 bases, and 5 bases stayed unmatched. Germline V gene sequence: CDR1 LNHDA, CDR2 SQIVND (reference sequence). The CDR3 DNA sequence: TGTGCCAGTAGTATCCCATGGGGGGGTGAGCAGTTCTTC. Encoded protein: CASSIPWGGEQFF.

The chain couples TRBV5-1 to TRBJ2-2; D is uncertain. Per the germline V gene, CDR1 is SGHRS and CDR2 is YFSETQ. There are 14 residues in the CDR3. V lost 4 bases, J lost 7 bases, and 14 bases lay in between. CDR3 protein: CASSPLENGGELFF. The CDR3 nucleotides are TGCGCCAGCAGCCCCTTGGAGAATGGCGGGGAGCTGTTTTTT. Looking up the rest from reference TRBV5-1 and TRBJ2-2 gives the full variable domain: KAGVTQTPRYLIKTRGQQVTLSCSPISGHRSVSWYQQTPGQGLQFLFEYFSETQRNKGNFPGRFSGRQFSNSRSEMNVSTLELGDSALYLCASSPLENGGELFFGEGSRLTVL.

The V gene is TRBV7-9, the J gene TRBJ2-2; no reliable D call. CDR3 length equals 16 residues. From germline, CDR1 is SEHNR and CDR2 FQNEAQ (reference sequence). Trimming pared 2 bases from V and 5 bases from J, leaving 15 bases between. CDR3 in DNA: TGTGCCAGCAGCTTAACTGGTCCTATCCAAACCGGGGAGCTGTTTTTT. Translating it yields CASSLTGPIQTGELFF.